The rows below give T cell receptor beta chains drawn from one sample of a study of blood T cells in healthy people across ages. TCRdb re-derived calls from the 5' RACE reads in MiXCR, one entry per CDR3 protein. This sample carries roughly 860,000 distinct CDR3 sequences, around 62% of them seen once, and the ten largest clones take 28%. Sequences were obtained from blood. These TCRs come from a man aged 25 to 40 in good health. The CDR3 runs from the conserved cysteine through the conserved F or W. The D gene is left open where the match is weak. For some rows the clone size is stated as once, few or many, or as a class when expanded; others skip it.

clone_size	v_call	d_call	j_call	cdr3_nt	cdr3_aa
.	TRBV13	.	TRBJ2-3	TGTGCCAGCAGCGGACAACGACTAGTTGAGGGAATAGATACGCAGTATTTT	CASSGQRLVEGIDTQYF
.	TRBV7-9	.	TRBJ2-1	TGTGCCAGCAGCTTAAGCATCGTATTCCCCTACAATGAGCAGTTCTTC	CASSLSIVFPYNEQFF
.	TRBV20-1	.	TRBJ1-5	TGCAGTGCTAGAGATATTCCAGCCGATCGGCCCCAGCATTTT	CSARDIPADRPQHF
.	TRBV7-9	.	TRBJ2-7	TGTGCCAGCAGCTCGACAGCCCGTCCCTACGAGCAGTACTTC	CASSSTARPYEQYF
.	TRBV4-3	TRBD1	TRBJ2-4	TGCGCCAGCAGCCGCACCGGGACAGGGTCTGTGGACATTCAGTACTTC	CASSRTGTGSVDIQYF
.	TRBV20-1	TRBD2	TRBJ2-3	TGCAGTGCTACGGGCGGGACTAGCCCCACAGATACGCAGTATTTT	CSATGGTSPTDTQYF
.	TRBV29-1	TRBD1	TRBJ2-7	TGCAGCGTTGGATTCGGGACAGGGGGCCGCGAGCAGTACTTC	CSVGFGTGGREQYF
.	TRBV20-1	.	TRBJ2-5	TGCAGTGTCCCCGGCATCGGGACCTTTGGAGAGACCCAGTACTTC	CSVPGIGTFGETQYF
.	TRBV29-1	.	TRBJ1-5	TGCAGCGTTGCTCAGGGCTTGCATCAGCCCCAGCATTTT	CSVAQGLHQPQHF
.	TRBV15	.	TRBJ2-1	TGTGCCACCAGCATCTCCGGTTCTCAAGGGAATGAGCAGTTCTTC	CATSISGSQGNEQFF
.	TRBV7-9	.	TRBJ2-5	TGTGCCAGCAGCCCGTCGTCTCGAAACCAAGGGACCCAGTACTTC	CASSPSSRNQGTQYF
.	TRBV6-1	TRBD1	TRBJ2-5	TGTGCCAGCATCTACGGGACAGGGGGCCGAGAGACCCAGTACTTC	CASIYGTGGRETQYF
.	TRBV6-2/TRBV6-3	.	TRBJ2-5	TGTGCCAGCACTTACCCCCGGGGCGGGGGCGAATGGGAGCAGTACTTC	CASTYPRGGGEWEQYF
.	TRBV2	.	TRBJ1-2	TGTGCCAGCAGCGGGGACGGACCTAACTATGGCTACACCTTC	CASSGDGPNYGYTF
.	TRBV12-3/TRBV12-4	TRBD1	TRBJ2-1	TGTGCCAGCAGTTTAGCGGACAGGGGGTGGAATGAGCAGTTCTTC	CASSLADRGWNEQFF
few	TRBV10-3	.	TRBJ2-1	TGTGCCATCAGTGAGGTGGAGAGGAGGGATGAGCAGTTCTTC	CAISEVERRDEQFF
.	TRBV28	.	TRBJ2-3	TGTGCCAGCACTGCCGGGACCGCTCGGGATACGCAGTATTTT	CASTAGTARDTQYF
.	TRBV13	TRBD1	TRBJ2-7	TGTGCCAGCAGCTATGGGACAGGGCTCGAGCAGTACTTC	CASSYGTGLEQYF
.	TRBV20-1	.	TRBJ2-3	TGCAGTGCTAGAGATCCAGATACGCAGTATTTT	CSARDPDTQYF
many	TRBV7-2	.	TRBJ1-5	TGTGCCAGCAGCTTGGTAGGCAATCAGCCCCAGCATTTT	CASSLVGNQPQHF
.	TRBV15	.	TRBJ1-2	TGTGCCACCAGCAGAGATCGGCAGGGAAACTATGGCTACACCTTC	CATSRDRQGNYGYTF
.	TRBV6-2/TRBV6-3	.	TRBJ2-6	TGTGCCAGCAGTTTCATTTATCCCCAGGGGGCCAACGTCCTGACTTTC	CASSFIYPQGANVLTF
.	TRBV27	.	TRBJ1-2	TGTGCCAGCAGTTTATCGGGGACAATCGATGGCTACACCTTC	CASSLSGTIDGYTF
.	TRBV3-1	.	TRBJ2-7	TGTGCCAGCAGCGACGGGACACCATCATACGAGCAGTACTTC	CASSDGTPSYEQYF
.	TRBV29-1	TRBD1	TRBJ2-7	TGCAGCGTAGCACCGGGACAGGGGGCTTCCTACGAGCAGTACTTC	CSVAPGQGASYEQYF
.	TRBV24-1	.	TRBJ2-1	TGTGCCACCAGTGACCTCTGGGAGCACAATGAGCAGTTCTTC	CATSDLWEHNEQFF
.	TRBV7-8	TRBD2	TRBJ2-1	TGTGCCAGCAGCTTCCGGCTAGCGGGGGGCGATGAGCAGTTCTTC	CASSFRLAGGDEQFF
.	TRBV20-1	.	TRBJ2-5	TGCAGTGCTGACGATGGGGGTCAAGAGACCCAGTACTTC	CSADDGGQETQYF
.	TRBV12-3/TRBV12-4	TRBD2	TRBJ2-1	TGTGCCAGCAGTTCCGGACTAGCGGTCCCCAATGAGCAGTTCTTC	CASSSGLAVPNEQFF
.	TRBV29-1	.	TRBJ2-5	TGCAGCGTCGATACGCCGACCCAGTACTTC	CSVDTPTQYF
.	TRBV7-8	.	TRBJ2-7	TGTGCCAGCAGCTTAGAGATGGACGGCTCCTACGAGCAGTACTTC	CASSLEMDGSYEQYF
.	TRBV6-2/TRBV6-3	.	TRBJ2-7	TGTGCCAACGGGGACACCTCCTACGAGCAGTACTTC	CANGDTSYEQYF
.	TRBV6-5	.	TRBJ2-5	TGTGCCAGCAGTTACTCCGTTACCCCGTGGGGGCAGGAGACCCAGTACTTC	CASSYSVTPWGQETQYF
.	TRBV5-1	TRBD2	TRBJ2-1	TGCGCCAGCAGTCCCCGGGGGGACTTCTACAATGAGCAGTTCTTC	CASSPRGDFYNEQFF
.	TRBV7-8	.	TRBJ2-7	TGTGCCAGCAGCCTCCCTCCCGGGGCCAGCTCCTACGAGCAGTACTTC	CASSLPPGASSYEQYF
.	TRBV9	TRBD1	TRBJ2-3	TGTGCCAGCAGCGTAAGGGGGCTAGCCCAGGATACGCAGTATTTT	CASSVRGLAQDTQYF
.	TRBV7-3	.	TRBJ2-1	TGTGCCAGCAGTCAACAGACTGGGGCTAAGGAGCAGTTCTTC	CASSQQTGAKEQFF
.	TRBV27	.	TRBJ1-1	TGTGCCAGCAGTTTATCGGACGGTGAAGCTTTCTTT	CASSLSDGEAFF
.	TRBV9	TRBD1	TRBJ2-7	TGTGCCACCCGGGACAGGGCCCACGAGCAGTACTTC	CATRDRAHEQYF
.	TRBV5-1	.	TRBJ2-5	TGCGCCAGCAGCTTGGATTCGGGAGAGGAGACCCAGTACTTC	CASSLDSGEETQYF
.	TRBV24-1	TRBD1	TRBJ1-1	TGTGCCACCAGTGATTCCCGGGGACAGGCAGAAGCTTTCTTT	CATSDSRGQAEAFF